This section outlines one T cell receptor (beta chain) sequence together with its context. How the authors handled the data: Reference gene primer amplification in the assay estimated nucleated cell counts. Clones were read by immunoSEQ multiplex PCR, and TCRdb kept only the in-frame ones, dropping some. That table supplies the V and J calls and clone size; D and trimming were determined from the DNA. The sample records under 200,000 clones, 70% to 90% being singletons. CDR1 is SGHTA and CDR2 is FQGNSA in the germline V gene. V lost 3 bases, J lost 2 bases, and 9 bases stayed unmatched. This CDR3 is built from 17 residues. This record belongs to a study of blood T cell repertoires in COVID-19. Study summary: Italy, Spain and the United States were the sources of the convalescent and acute COVID-19 samples. Sources were T cells, B-cell-depleted T cells, or PBMCs; the material itself was cDNA or gDNA.

Sequencing was done on a sample of peripheral blood. The rearrangement uses TRBV7-2 and TRBJ2-1, with 8 bases lining up with TRBD2. The sequence was collected from a woman in her 50s with COVID-19, enrolled during active disease. The CDR3 nucleotides read TGTGCCAGCAGCTTCCACCCCGGGGGGGCCCCCTACAATGAGCAGTTCTTC. It yields the protein CASSFHPGGAPYNEQFF.